This T cell receptor beta chain came from a study of cytomegalovirus exposure and HLA in healthy donors. Study-level points and caveats: Other equally common chains were less clonally expanded than HLA-associated TCR beta chains, a later analysis showed. In presence/absence analyses, roughly uniform sequencing depth across donors was assumed. Analysis performed later found 16,951 TCR beta sequences associated with HLA alleles at 0.05 false discovery rate.

Donors were nominally healthy when sampled, though unrecorded immune exposures were likely. Concerning this clone itself: Its cognate antigen is unknown.

PCR was performed using 60 Vbeta and 13 Jbeta primers. Sequenced by immunoSEQ multiplex PCR; TCRdb stores in-frame clones only, minus some. Among 100,000 to 150,000 clones, about 81% were seen once, and the ten largest hold 0.9% to 1.2%. There are 13 residues in the CDR3. Trimming removed 6 bases from V and 2 bases from J; junction bases left unmatched: 2. Germline-derived CDR1 and CDR2 are MNHNS and SASEGT. The J gene is TRBJ2-5, the V gene TRBV6-1; 8 bases match TRBD1. This receptor was taken from a woman aged 25 to 39 in good health and CMV-seronegative. The specimen sequenced was PBMCs. CDR3 region: CASSDRGQETQYF. CDR3 nucleotides: TGTGCCAGCAGCGACAGGGGACAAGAGACCCAGTACTTC.